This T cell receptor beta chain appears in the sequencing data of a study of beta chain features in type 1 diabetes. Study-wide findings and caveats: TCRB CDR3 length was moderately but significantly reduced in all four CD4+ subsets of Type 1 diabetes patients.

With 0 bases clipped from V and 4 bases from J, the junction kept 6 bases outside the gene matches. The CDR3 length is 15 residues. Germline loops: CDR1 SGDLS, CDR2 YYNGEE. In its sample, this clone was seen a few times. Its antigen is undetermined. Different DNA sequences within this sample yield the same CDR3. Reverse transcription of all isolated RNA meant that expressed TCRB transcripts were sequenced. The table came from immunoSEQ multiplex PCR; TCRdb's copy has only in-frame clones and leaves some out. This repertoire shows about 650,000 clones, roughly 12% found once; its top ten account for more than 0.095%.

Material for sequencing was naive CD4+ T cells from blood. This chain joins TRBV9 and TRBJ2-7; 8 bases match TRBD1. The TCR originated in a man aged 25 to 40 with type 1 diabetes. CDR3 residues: CASSVGGQGSYEQYF. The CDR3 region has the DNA TGTGCCAGCAGCGTAGGAGGACAGGGTTCATACGAGCAGTACTTC. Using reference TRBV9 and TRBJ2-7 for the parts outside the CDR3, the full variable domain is DSGVTQTPKHLITATGQRVTLRCSPRSGDLSVYWYQQSLDQGLQFLIQYYNGEERAKGNILERFSAQQFPDLHSELNLSSLELGDSALYFCASSVGGQGSYEQYFGPGTRLTVT.